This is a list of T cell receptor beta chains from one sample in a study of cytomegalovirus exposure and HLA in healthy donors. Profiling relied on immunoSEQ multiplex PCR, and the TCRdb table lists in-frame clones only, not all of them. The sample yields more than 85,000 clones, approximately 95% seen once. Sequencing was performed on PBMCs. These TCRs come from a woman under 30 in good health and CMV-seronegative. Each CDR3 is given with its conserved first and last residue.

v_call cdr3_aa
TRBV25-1 CASSPPRMGQGIYEQYF
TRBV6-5 CASSYNRDSLYGYTF
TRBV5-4 CASSSSGGARFDEQFF
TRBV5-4 CASSSLAGGAGELFF
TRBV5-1 CASSSPSGGASGELFF
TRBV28 CASRRGGDLSSGNTIYF
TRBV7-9 CASSTTSGRYNEQFF
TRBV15 CATSRVSGYEQYF
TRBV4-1 CASSPGWGEYTEAFF
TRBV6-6 CASSYGGSALTEAFF
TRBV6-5 CASSPEAGFSYEQYF
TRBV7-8 CASSLRTGRGGYTF
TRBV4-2 CASSQERSLRYTGELFF
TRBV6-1 CASDRGGEGTGELFF
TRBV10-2 CASSGGTDTQYF
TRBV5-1 CASSLAGAYTDTQYF
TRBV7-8 CASSLGPFTRASTDTQYF
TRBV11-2 CASSAGDYGYTF
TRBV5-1 CASSLEVSGRGYEQYF
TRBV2 CASSEYRDELYGYTF
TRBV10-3 CAISPIRTGETEAFF
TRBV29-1 CSVGTGTGGYEQYF
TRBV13 CASSSDRGGLSDTEAFF
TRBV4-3 CASSQGLAGAETQYF
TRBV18 CASSQRDRADGYTF
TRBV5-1 CASSLLQGASYEQYF
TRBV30 CAWSALGLLNTEAFF
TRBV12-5 CASGFGSGTSYNEQFF
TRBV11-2 CASSFPVDRGNTEAFF
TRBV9 CASSVDRAGNTIYF
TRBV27 CASSYRDRGHEKLFF
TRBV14 CASSQGGTSPFNEQFF
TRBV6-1 CASRGGSSGGYVQYF
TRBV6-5 CASSRGQIGNQPQHF
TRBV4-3 CASSQGRTAEEQYF
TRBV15 CATSRRQGRSDNSPLHF
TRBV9 CASSPPLGGPEAFF
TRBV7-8 CASSLGAQGVVKNIQYF
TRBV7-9 CASSLPGQGRLNGYTF
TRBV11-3 CASSSRDRGTGELFF
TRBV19 CASSGTANTEAFF
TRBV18 CASSPLIYRVMDTQYF